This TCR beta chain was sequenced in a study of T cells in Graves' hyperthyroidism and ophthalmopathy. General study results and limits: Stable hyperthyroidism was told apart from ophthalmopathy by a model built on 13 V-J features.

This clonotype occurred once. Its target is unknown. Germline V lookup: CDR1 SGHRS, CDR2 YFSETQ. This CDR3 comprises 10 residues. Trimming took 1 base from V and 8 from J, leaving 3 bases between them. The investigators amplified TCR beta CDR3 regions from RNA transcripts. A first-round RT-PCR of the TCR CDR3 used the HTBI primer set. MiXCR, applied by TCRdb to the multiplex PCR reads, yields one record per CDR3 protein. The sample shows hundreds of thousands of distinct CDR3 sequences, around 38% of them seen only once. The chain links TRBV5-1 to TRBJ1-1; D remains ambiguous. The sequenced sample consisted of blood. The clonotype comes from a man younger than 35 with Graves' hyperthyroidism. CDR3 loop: CASSLPEAFF. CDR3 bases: TGCGCCAGCAGCTTGCCGGAAGCTTTCTTT.